One and the same sample provided the 3 T cell receptor beta chains below, sequenced in a study of shared clonotypes between healthy human individuals. Libraries were prepared by immunoSEQ multiplex PCR; TCRdb keeps only in-frame clonotypes and omits some of them. The data show 550,000 to 700,000 clones, with about 80% seen just once and around 1.8% held by the top ten. Sequencing used memory CD4+ T cells sorted from blood. The subset here: CD45RA-negative fraction. The receptor source for this set is a woman between 25 and 40 years old in good health.

The CDR3 coding sequence is TGTGCCAGCAGCTTCGGGTTTTCACCCCTCCACTTT. Protein: CASSFGFSPLHF. The chain combines TRBV5-6 with TRBJ1-6; D uncertain. This CDR3 is built from 12 residues. Germline V lookup: CDR1 SGHDT, CDR2 YYEEEE. V was clipped by 2 bases and J by 9 bases, with 6 bases between them. The full variable domain, rest sourced from reference TRBV5-6 and TRBJ1-6, is DAGVTQSPTHLIKTRGQQVTLRCSPKSGHDTVSWYQQALGQGPQFIFQYYEEEERQRGNFPDRFSGHQFPNYSSELNVNALLLGDSALYLCASSFGFSPLHFGNGTRLTVT.

The chain joins TRBV2 to TRBJ2-1; 12 positions agree with TRBD1. V was pared by 7 bases and J by 12 bases, with 13 bases of the junction left unmatched. CDR3 size: 15 residues. Germline values: CDR1 SNHLY, CDR2 FYNNEI. CDR3 sequence reads: CASKNRDRGLGRQFF. The CDR3 bases are TGTGCCAGCAAAAACCGGGACAGGGGGCTAGGTAGGCAGTTCTTC.

J is TRBJ2-2 and V is TRBV6-5, with D unresolved. The CDR3 runs 14 residues. Per the germline V gene, CDR1 is MNHEY and CDR2 is SVGAGI. The V and J ends lost 5 bases and 6 bases respectively, with 13 bases between them. The DNA for the CDR3 is TGTGCCAGCAGTCTCACCCCCAATCCCGGGGAGCTGTTTTTT. Translating gives CASSLTPNPGELFF.